Listed here is a single T cell receptor (beta chain). TCRdb itself ran the RT-PCR reads through MiXCR, one entry per CDR3 protein. The table has about 680,000 distinct CDR3 sequences, 12% to 15% seen once. The germline gives CDR1 LGHDT, CDR2 YNNKEL (reference sequence). The V and J ends lost 4 bases and 6 bases respectively, with 9 bases between them. The CDR3 is 12 residues long. The chain links TRBV3-1 to TRBJ1-2; D not resolved. This clonotype originated in a female donor in good health, serving as a healthy control. The material sequenced was memory CD4+ T cells from blood. Here the CDR3 reads CASSLSENGYTF. CDR3 nucleotide sequence: TGTGCCAGCAGCCTTTCAGAGAATGGCTACACCTTC.